Listed here are 13 T cell receptor beta chains from one sample, sequenced in a study of T cell changes during pregnancy in multiple sclerosis. Some clones are missing from TCRdb's copy, which holds only in-frame ones; the method was immunoSEQ multiplex PCR. This table has 70,000 or so clones, about 90% appearing once. The source material was CD4+ T cells from peripheral blood mononuclear cells, sampled before pregnancy. The receptors were gathered from a female donor with multiple sclerosis, enrolled in a pregnancy study.

This clone was detected once. The chain carries TRBV7-2 and TRBJ2-7, with D hard to call. Germline V gives CDR1 SGHTA, CDR2 FQGNSA. The CDR3 has 14 amino acids. With 5 bases removed from V and 7 bases from J, the gap between germline ends came to 18 bases. DNA of the CDR3: TGTGCCAGCAGCCGTCAGGTGGGTGCATATGAGCAGTACTTC. It encodes CASSRQVGAYEQYF.

The chain's CDR3 is CASSPGGGFNEQFF. The CDR3 region has the DNA TGTGCCAGCAGCCCCGGGGGTGGGTTCAATGAGCAGTTCTTC. The rearrangement uses TRBV5-4 and TRBJ2-1; weak D call: TRBD2 (6 bases). In germline, CDR1 is SGHNT, CDR2 YYREEE (reference sequence). The CDR3 is 14 residues long. V shed 4 bases and J shed 6 bases, with 14 bases lying between them.

The V and J genes are TRBV30 and TRBJ1-5; TRBD1 matches 7 bases. This CDR3 comprises 13 residues. Germline V gives CDR1 GTSNPN, CDR2 SVGIG (reference sequence). With 4 bases clipped from V and 3 bases from J, the junction kept 3 bases outside the gene matches. CDR3 in DNA: TGTGCCTGGAACACAGGGGACAATCAGCCCCAGCATTTT. Translation gives CAWNTGDNQPQHF.

The chain has TRBV5-4 and TRBJ2-7; 7 nucleotides agree with TRBD1. CDR1 and CDR2 (germline): SGHNT, YYREEE (reference sequence). This CDR3 is built from 14 residues. Trimming cost V 7 bases and J 1 base; bases outside gene matches: 8. The DNA for the CDR3 is TGTGCCAGCGCAAAGCAGGGACAGTCCTACGAGCAGTACTTC. Encoded protein: CASAKQGQSYEQYF.

The CDR3 sequence: CASSLGGTRADTQYF. In nucleotides, the CDR3 is TGTGCCAGCAGTTTAGGTGGGACTAGAGCAGATACGCAGTATTTT. The rearrangement uses TRBV27 and TRBJ2-3; 8 bases are shared with TRBD2. Looked up from germline, CDR1 is MNHEY and CDR2 is SMNVEV (reference sequence). The CDR3 is made up of 15 amino acids. V was pared by 2 bases and J by 4 bases, with 5 bases of the junction left unmatched.

This chain connects TRBV29-1 to TRBJ2-7; a possible D gene is TRBD2 (5 bases). V lost 6 bases and J 1 base, leaving 13 bases between the germline ends. The germline V gene has CDR1 SQVTM and CDR2 ANQGSEA. The CDR3 has 13 residues. The CDR3 region is CSVITEGSYEQYF. DNA for the CDR3: TGCAGCGTAATAACAGAGGGATCCTACGAGCAGTACTTC.

The rearrangement joins TRBV6-5 to TRBJ2-7; 8 positions match TRBD2. CDR1 MNHEY and CDR2 SVGAGI come from the germline V gene. This CDR3 has 15 amino acids. The trim removed 2 bases at V and 2 bases at J, leaving 5 bases unmatched. The CDR3 coding sequence is TGTGCCAGCAGTTACGGGTCGGGGGGGGCCTACGAGCAGTACTTC. Translated, it gives CASSYGSGGAYEQYF.

In this sample, this clone turned up once. V gene TRBV29-1 combines with J gene TRBJ2-7, with TRBD1 matching over 7 bases. Germline CDR1 SQVTM, CDR2 ANQGSEA. The CDR3 sequence is 13 residues long. J lost 2 bases, V lost 4 bases, and 5 bases had no gene match. CDR3 in amino acids: CSVAGTDTYEQYF. CDR3 DNA sequence: TGCAGCGTTGCCGGGACAGACACCTACGAGCAGTACTTC.

Only one count was recorded for this clone. This chain connects TRBV27 to TRBJ2-7; TRBD1 matches at 11 bases. CDR3 length equals 16 residues. V was pared by 2 bases and J by 2 bases, with 5 bases of the junction left unmatched. In germline, CDR1 is MNHEY, CDR2 SMNVEV (reference sequence). CDR3 residues: CASSLKGTGGPYEQYF. In DNA, the CDR3 is TGTGCCAGCAGTTTAAAAGGGACAGGGGGTCCCTACGAGCAGTACTTC.

Here the CDR3 DNA reads TGTGCCAGCAGCTTCGAGACAGGATCCGGGGAGCTGTTTTTT. It encodes CASSFETGSGELFF. This chain links TRBV11-3 with TRBJ2-2; maybe TRBD1 (6 bases). The V and J ends lost 3 bases and 6 bases respectively, with 11 bases between them. CDR3 size: 14 residues. The germline CDR1 and CDR2 sequences are SGHNT and YENEEA.

The gene calls are TRBV19 and TRBJ1-1; weak D call: TRBD1 (6 bases). The CDR3 is 13 residues long. Germline loops: CDR1 LNHDA, CDR2 SQIVND (reference sequence). Trimming pared 5 bases from V and 4 bases from J, leaving 11 bases between. CDR3 sequence: CASSSRGSTEAFF. In DNA form, the CDR3 reads TGTGCCAGTAGTTCGAGGGGGTCCACTGAAGCTTTCTTT.

This chain connects TRBV11-2 to TRBJ1-2, with TRBD1 identical over 8 bases. The germline V gene encodes CDR1 SGHAT and CDR2 FQNNGV. The CDR3 runs to 13 residues. Unmatched junction bases numbered 3, after V lost 3 bases and J lost 6 bases. CDR3: CASSFWTGNGYTF. The CDR3 coding sequence is TGTGCCAGCAGCTTTTGGACAGGGAATGGCTACACCTTC.

This chain uses TRBV20-1 with TRBJ2-5, with 7 bases matching TRBD2. This CDR3 has 10 amino acids. Germline V gives CDR1 DFQATT, CDR2 SNEGSKA (reference sequence). V was pared by 4 bases and J by 10 bases, with 3 bases of the junction left unmatched. The CDR3 loop is CSAILAHQYF. CDR3 DNA: TGCAGTGCTATACTAGCGCACCAGTACTTC.